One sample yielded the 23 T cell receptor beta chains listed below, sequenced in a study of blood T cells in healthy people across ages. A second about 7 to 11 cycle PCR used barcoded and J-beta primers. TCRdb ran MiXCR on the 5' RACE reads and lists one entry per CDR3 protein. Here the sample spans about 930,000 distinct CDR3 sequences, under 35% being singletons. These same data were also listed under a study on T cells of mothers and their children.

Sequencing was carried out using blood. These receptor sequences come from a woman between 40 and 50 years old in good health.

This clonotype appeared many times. The DNA of the CDR3 is TGCGCCAGCAGCTGGGGGGACAGCTCTGGGGCCAACGTCCTGACTTTC. It codes for CASSWGDSSGANVLTF. V gene TRBV5-1 combines with J gene TRBJ2-6, with D perhaps TRBD1 (7 bases). CDR3 length: 16 amino acids. Trimming cost V 3 bases and J 0 bases, with 10 bases left between them. The germline gives CDR1 SGHRS, CDR2 YFSETQ.

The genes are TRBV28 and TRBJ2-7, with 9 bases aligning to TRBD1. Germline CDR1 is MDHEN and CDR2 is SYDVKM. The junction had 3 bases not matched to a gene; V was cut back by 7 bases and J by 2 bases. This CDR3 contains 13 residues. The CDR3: CASNTGGPYEQYF. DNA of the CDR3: TGTGCCAGCAATACAGGGGGCCCCTACGAGCAGTACTTC.

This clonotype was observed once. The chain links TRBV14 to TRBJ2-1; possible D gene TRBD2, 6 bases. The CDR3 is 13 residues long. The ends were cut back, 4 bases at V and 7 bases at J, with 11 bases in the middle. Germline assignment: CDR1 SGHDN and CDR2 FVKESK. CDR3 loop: CASSPSRGNEQFF. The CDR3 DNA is TGTGCCAGCAGCCCCAGTCGGGGGAATGAGCAGTTCTTC.

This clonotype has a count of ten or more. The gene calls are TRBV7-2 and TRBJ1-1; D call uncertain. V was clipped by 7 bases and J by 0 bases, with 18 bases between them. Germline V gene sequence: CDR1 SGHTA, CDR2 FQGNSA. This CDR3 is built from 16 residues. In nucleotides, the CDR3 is TGTGCCAGCACCGTCCAGGCAGACACAGTGAACACTGAAGCTTTCTTT. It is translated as CASTVQADTVNTEAFF.

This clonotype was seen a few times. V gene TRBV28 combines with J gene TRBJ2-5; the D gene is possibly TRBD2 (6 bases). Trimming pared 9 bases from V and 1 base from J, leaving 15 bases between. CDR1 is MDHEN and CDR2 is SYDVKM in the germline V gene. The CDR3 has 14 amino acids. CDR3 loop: CASSSGGVQETQYF. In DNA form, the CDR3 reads TGTGCCAGTTCTTCCGGGGGTGTCCAAGAGACCCAGTACTTC.

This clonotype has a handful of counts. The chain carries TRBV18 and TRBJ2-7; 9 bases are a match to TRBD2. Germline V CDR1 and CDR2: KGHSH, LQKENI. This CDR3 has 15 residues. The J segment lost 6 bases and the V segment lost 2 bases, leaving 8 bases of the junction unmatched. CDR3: CASSPIGGGASEQYF. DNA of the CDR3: TGTGCCAGCTCACCAATTGGCGGGGGGGCCTCCGAGCAGTACTTC.

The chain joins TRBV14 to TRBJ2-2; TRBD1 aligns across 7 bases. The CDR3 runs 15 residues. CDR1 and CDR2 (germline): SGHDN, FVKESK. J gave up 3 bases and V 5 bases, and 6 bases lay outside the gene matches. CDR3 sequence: CASSYGTADTGELFF. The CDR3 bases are TGTGCCAGCAGCTATGGGACAGCCGACACCGGGGAGCTGTTTTTT.

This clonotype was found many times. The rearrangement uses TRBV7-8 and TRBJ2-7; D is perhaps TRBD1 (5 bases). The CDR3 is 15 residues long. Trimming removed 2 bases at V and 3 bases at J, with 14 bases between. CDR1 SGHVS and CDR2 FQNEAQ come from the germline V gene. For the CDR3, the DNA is TGTGCCAGCAGCTTAAATGGTCAGGGTTACTACGAGCAGTACTTC. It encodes CASSLNGQGYYEQYF.

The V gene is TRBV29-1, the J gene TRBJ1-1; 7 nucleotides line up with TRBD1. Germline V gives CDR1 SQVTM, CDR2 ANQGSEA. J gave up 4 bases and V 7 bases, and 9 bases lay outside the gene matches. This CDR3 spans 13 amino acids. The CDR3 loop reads CSGRQGGGTEAFF. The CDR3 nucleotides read TGCAGCGGGAGACAGGGTGGAGGCACTGAAGCTTTCTTT.

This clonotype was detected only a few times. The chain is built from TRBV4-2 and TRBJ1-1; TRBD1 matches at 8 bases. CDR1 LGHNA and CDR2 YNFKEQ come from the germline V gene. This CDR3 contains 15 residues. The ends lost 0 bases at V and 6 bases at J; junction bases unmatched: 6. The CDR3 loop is CASSQEQGAYPEAFF. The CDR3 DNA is TGTGCCAGCAGCCAAGAGCAGGGGGCCTACCCTGAAGCTTTCTTT.

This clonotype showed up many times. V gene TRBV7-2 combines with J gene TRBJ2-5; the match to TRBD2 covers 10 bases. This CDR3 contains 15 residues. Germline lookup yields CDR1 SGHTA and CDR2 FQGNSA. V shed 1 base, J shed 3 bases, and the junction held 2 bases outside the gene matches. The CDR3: CASSLGLAGKETQYF. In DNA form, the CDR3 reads TGTGCCAGCAGCTTAGGACTAGCGGGCAAAGAGACCCAGTACTTC.

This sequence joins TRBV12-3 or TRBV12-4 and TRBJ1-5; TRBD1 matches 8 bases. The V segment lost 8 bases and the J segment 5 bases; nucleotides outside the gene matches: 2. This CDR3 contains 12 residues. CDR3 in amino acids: CASRDRHQPQHF. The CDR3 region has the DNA TGTGCCAGCCGGGACAGGCATCAGCCCCAGCATTTT.

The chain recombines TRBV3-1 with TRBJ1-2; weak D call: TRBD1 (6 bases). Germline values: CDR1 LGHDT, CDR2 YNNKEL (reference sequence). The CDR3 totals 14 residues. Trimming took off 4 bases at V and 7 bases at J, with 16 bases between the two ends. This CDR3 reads CASSPAQGTGGYTF. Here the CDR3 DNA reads TGTGCCAGCAGCCCGGCTCAGGGGACGGGTGGCTACACCTTC.

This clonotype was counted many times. CDR3 loop: CSAPRQGGDTQYF. The CDR3 coding sequence is TGCAGTGCTCCTCGACAGGGAGGGGATACGCAGTATTTT. The rearrangement uses TRBV20-1 and TRBJ2-3, with D perhaps given as TRBD1 or TRBD2 (7 bases each). Germline V gene data show CDR1 as DFQATT and CDR2 as SNEGSKA (reference sequence). The CDR3 is 13 amino acids. The germline V and J ends were trimmed by 5 bases and 6 bases, with 15 bases remaining between them.

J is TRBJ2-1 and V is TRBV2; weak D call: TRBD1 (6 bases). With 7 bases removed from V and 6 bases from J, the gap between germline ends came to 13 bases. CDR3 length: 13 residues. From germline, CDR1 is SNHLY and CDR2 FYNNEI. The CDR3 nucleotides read TGTGCCAGCAACAGGGCCACCTGCAATGAGCAGTTCTTC. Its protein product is CASNRATCNEQFF.

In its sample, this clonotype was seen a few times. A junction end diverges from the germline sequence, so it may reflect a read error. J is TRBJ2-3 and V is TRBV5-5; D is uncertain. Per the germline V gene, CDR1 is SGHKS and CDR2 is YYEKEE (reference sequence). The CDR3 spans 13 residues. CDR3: CASSLPPTDAQYF. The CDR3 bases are TGTGCCAGCAGCTTGCCCCCCACAGATGCGCAGTATTTT. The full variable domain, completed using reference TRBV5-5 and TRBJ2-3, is DAGVTQSPTHLIKTRGQQVTLRCSPISGHKSVSWYQQVLGQGPQFIFQYYEKEERGRGNFPDRFSARQFPNYSSELNVNALLLGDSALYLCASSLPPTDAQYFGPGTRLTVL.

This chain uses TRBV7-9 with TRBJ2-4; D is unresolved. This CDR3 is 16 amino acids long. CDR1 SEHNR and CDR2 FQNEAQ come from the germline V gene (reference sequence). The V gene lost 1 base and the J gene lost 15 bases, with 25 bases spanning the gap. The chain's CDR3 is CASSLDPQEPSYERYF. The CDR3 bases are TGTGCCAGCAGCTTAGACCCCCAGGAACCATCCTACGAGCGGTACTTC.

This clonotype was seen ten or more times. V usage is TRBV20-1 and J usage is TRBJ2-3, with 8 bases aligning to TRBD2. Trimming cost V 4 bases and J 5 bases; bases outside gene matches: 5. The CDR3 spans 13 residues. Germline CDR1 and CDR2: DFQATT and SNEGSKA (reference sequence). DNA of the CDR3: TGCAGTGCTAACGGGGGGGCGCAAGATACGCAGTATTTT. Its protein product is CSANGGAQDTQYF.

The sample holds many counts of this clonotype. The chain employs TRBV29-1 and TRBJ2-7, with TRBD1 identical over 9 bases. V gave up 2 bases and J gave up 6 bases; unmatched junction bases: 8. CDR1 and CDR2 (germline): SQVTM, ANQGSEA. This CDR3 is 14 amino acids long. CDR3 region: CSVELPGQGGEQYF. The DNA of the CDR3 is TGCAGCGTTGAACTACCGGGACAGGGTGGCGAGCAGTACTTC.

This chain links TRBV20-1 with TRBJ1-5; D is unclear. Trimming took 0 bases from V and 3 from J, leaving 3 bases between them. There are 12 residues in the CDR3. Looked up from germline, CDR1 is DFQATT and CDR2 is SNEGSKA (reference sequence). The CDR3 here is CSAREFNQPQHF. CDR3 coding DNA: TGCAGTGCTAGAGAATTCAATCAGCCCCAGCATTTT.

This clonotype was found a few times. The CDR3, as DNA: TGTGCCAGCAGCTCCCGACTAGCGGGGGGGCCAATCTACAATGAGCAGTTCTTC. Protein product: CASSSRLAGGPIYNEQFF. This chain links TRBV14 with TRBJ2-1, with 14 positions matching TRBD2. Germline V gene data show CDR1 as SGHDN and CDR2 as FVKESK. With 5 bases clipped from V and 3 bases from J, the junction kept 9 bases outside the gene matches. The CDR3 runs 18 residues.

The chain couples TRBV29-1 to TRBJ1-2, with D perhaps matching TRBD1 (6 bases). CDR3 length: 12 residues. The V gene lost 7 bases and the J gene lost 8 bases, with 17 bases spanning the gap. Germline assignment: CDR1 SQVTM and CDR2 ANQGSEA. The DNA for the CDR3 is TGCAGCGGTTCGAAGGGGGACCTCGGCTACACCTTC. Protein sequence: CSGSKGDLGYTF.

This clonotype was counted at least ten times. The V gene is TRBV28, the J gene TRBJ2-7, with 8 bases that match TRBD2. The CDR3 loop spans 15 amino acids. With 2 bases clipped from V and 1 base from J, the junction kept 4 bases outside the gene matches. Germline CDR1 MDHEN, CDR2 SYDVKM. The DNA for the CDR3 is TGTGCCAGCAGTTTAGGCGGGGGGATTTCCTACGAGCAGTACTTC. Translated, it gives CASSLGGGISYEQYF.